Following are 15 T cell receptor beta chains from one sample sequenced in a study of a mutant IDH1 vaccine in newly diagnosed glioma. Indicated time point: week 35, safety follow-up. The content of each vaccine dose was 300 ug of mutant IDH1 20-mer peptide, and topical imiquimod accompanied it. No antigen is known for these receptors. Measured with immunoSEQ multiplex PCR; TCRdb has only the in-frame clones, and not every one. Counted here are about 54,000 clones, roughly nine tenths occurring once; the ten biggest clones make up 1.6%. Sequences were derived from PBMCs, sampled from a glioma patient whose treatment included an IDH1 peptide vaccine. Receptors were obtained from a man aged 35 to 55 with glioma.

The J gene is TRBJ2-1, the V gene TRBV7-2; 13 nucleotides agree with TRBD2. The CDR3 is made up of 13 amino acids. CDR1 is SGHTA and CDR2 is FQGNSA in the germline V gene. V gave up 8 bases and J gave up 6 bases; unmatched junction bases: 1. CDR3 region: CASRTSGSNEQFF. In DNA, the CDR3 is TGTGCCAGCCGGACTAGCGGGAGCAATGAGCAGTTCTTC. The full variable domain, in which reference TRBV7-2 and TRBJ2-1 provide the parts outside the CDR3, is GAGVSQSPSNKVTEKGKDVELRCDPISGHTALYWYRQSLGQGLEFLIYFQGNSAPDKSGLPSDRFSAERTGGSVSTLTIQRTQQEDSAVYLCASRTSGSNEQFFGPGTRLTVL.

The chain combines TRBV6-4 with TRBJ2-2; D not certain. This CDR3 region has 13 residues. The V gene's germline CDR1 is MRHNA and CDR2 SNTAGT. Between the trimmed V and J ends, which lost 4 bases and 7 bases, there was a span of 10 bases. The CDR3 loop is CASSASRNGELFF. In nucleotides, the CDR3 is TGTGCCAGCAGTGCTAGTCGAAACGGGGAGCTGTTTTTT.

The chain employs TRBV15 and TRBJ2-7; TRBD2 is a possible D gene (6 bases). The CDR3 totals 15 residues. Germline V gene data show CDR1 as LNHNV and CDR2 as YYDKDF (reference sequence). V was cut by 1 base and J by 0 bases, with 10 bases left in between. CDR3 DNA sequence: TGTGCCACCAGCAGAGCTTCTAGCGCCTCCTACGAGCAGTACTTC. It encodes CATSRASSASYEQYF.

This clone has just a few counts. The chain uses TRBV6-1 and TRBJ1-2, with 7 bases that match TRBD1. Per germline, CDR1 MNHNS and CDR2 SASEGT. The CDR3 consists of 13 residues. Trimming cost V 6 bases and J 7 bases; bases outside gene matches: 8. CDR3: CASRQQGIGGYTF. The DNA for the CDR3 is TGTGCCAGCAGACAACAGGGGATCGGTGGCTACACCTTC.

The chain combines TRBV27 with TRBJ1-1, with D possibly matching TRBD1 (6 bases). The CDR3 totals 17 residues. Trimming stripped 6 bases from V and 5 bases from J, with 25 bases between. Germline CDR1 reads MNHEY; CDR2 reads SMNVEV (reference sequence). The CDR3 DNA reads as TGTGCCAGCAGCCGCCCGGGGCAGGGGTGGGGGGGAACTGAAGCTTTCTTT. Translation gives CASSRPGQGWGGTEAFF.

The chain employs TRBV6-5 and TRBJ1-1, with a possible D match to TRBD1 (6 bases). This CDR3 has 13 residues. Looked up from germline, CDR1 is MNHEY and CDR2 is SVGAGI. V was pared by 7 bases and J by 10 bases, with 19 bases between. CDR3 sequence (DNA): TGTGCCAGCACCGCTCGGGGGGGCCTCGGAGCTTTCTTT. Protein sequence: CASTARGGLGAFF.

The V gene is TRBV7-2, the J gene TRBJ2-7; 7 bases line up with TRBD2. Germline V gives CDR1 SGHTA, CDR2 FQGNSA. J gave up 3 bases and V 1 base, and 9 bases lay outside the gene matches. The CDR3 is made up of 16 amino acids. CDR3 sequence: CASSLGGGSSDYEQYF. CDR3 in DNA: TGTGCCAGCAGCTTAGGGGGCGGGAGTAGCGACTACGAGCAGTACTTC.

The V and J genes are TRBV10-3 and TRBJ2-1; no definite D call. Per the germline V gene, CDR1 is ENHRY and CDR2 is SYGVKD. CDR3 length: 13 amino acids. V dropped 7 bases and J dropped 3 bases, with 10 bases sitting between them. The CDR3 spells CAITDRGYNEQFF. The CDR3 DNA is TGTGCCATCACCGATCGCGGCTACAATGAGCAGTTCTTC.

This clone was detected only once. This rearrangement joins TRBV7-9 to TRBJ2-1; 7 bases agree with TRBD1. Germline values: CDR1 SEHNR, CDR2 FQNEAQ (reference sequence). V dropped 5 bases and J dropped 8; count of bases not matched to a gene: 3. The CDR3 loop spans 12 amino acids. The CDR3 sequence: CASSATGDEQFF. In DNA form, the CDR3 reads TGTGCCAGCAGCGCAACAGGGGATGAGCAGTTCTTC.

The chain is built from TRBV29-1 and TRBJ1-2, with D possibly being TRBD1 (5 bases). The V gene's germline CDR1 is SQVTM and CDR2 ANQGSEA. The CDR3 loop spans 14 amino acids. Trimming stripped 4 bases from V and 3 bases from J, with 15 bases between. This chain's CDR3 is CSVGIAGIDYGYTF. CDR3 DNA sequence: TGCAGCGTTGGTATCGCAGGGATCGACTATGGCTACACCTTC.

The CDR3 bases are TGTGCCAGCAGCTTCGGTGGGAGCGAGCAGTACTTC. Translation: CASSFGGSEQYF. The V call is TRBV7-9, the J call TRBJ2-7, with D possibly matching TRBD2 (5 bases). Deletions cut 3 bases from V and 6 bases from J, with 9 bases between. Germline CDR1 and CDR2: SEHNR and FQNEAQ (reference sequence). The CDR3 has 12 residues.

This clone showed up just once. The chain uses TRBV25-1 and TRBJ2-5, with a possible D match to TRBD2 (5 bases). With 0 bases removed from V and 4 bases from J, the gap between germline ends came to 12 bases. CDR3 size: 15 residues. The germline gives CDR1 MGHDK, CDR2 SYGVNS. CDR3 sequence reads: CASSEYPGSAETQYF. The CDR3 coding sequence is TGTGCCAGCAGTGAATACCCGGGAAGTGCAGAGACCCAGTACTTC.

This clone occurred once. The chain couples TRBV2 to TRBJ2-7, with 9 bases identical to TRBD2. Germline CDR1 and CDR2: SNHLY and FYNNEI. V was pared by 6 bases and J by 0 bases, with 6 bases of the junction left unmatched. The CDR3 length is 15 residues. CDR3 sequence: CASSVLAGSSYEQYF. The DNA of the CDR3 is TGTGCCAGCAGCGTTCTAGCGGGGAGCTCCTACGAGCAGTACTTC. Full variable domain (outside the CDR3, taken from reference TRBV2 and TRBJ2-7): EPEVTQTPSHQVTQMGQEVILRCVPISNHLYFYWYRQILGQKVEFLVSFYNNEISEKSEIFDDQFSVERPDGSNFTLKIRSTKLEDSAMYFCASSVLAGSSYEQYFGPGTRLTVT.

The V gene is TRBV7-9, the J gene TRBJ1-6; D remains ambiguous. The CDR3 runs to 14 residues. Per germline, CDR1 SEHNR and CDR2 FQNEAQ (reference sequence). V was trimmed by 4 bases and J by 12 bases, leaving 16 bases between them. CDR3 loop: CASSSYSLELPLHF. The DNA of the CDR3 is TGTGCCAGCAGCTCCTACTCGCTTGAATTACCCCTCCACTTT. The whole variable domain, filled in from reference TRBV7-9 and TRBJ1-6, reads DTGVSQNPRHKITKRGQNVTFRCDPISEHNRLYWYRQTLGQGPEFLTYFQNEAQLEKSRLLSDRFSAERPKGSFSTLEIQRTEQGDSAMYLCASSSYSLELPLHFGNGTRLTVT.

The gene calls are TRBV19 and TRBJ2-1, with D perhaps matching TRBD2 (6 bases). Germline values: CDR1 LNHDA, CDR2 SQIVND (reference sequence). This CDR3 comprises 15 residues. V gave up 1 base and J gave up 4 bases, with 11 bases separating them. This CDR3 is CASSIVGLAYNEQFF. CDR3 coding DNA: TGTGCCAGTAGTATAGTCGGGCTAGCGTACAATGAGCAGTTCTTC.